This T cell receptor (beta chain) is drawn from a study of beta chain features in type 1 diabetes. Study-level findings and limits: Shorter TCRB CDR3s, moderately but significantly so, were found in Type 1 diabetes patients in all four CD4+ subsets.

CDR1 is SGHTA and CDR2 is FQGNSA in the germline V gene. The CDR3 sequence is 17 residues long. Details on this clone: The antigen is unknown. A read error may produce the germline difference seen at one junction end.

Expressed TCRB transcripts were sequenced because the isolated RNA had all been reverse transcribed beforehand. Here immunoSEQ multiplex PCR was the method, and the copy in TCRdb shows in-frame clones only, minus some. Among some 150,000 clones listed, approximately 13% were seen once. Input material: central memory CD4+ T cells from blood. This TCR derives from a man aged 18-30 years with type 1 diabetes. The chain combines TRBV7-2 with TRBJ1-5, with a tentative D call TRBD1 (6 bases). The CDR3 spells CASRIGESTGSHHPQHF. DNA for the CDR3: TGTGCCAGCAGGATAGGGGAGTCTACAGGGTCCCATCATCCCCAGCATTTT.